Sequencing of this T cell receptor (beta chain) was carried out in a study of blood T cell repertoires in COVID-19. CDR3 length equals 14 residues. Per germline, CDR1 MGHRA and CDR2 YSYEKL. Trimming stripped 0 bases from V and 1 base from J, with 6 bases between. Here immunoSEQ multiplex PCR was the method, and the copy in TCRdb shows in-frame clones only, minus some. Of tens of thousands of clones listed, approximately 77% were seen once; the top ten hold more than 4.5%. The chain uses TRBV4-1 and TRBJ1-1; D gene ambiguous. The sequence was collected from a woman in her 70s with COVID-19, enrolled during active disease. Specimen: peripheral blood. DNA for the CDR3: TGCGCCAGCAGCCAAGAGGCCCCGAACACTGAAGCTTTCTTT. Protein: CASSQEAPNTEAFF.